This TCR beta chain was identified in a study of T-cell reconstitution after alpha-beta-depleted transplantation in children. The table lists this clonotype with many counts. V was clipped by 0 bases and J by 6 bases; unmatched bases: 7. The CDR3 loop spans 15 amino acids. CDR1 is SGHRS and CDR2 is YFSETQ in the germline V gene. Unique molecular identifiers featured in how the TCRbeta library was prepared. Each CDR3 protein is one row after TCRdb ran MiXCR on the PCR reads. The top ten clones hold less than 15% of a sample with some 190,000 distinct CDR3 sequences, over 8.5% of them seen once. This chain links TRBV5-1 with TRBJ2-5; TRBD2 matches 8 bases. Sequenced here: PBMCs, sampled before TCRalphabeta/CD19-depleted stem cell transplant. This sequence was found in a boy under 10 years old with acute myeloid leukemia, due to receive a stem cell transplant. CDR3 sequence: CASSLGAGTRKTQYF. In DNA form, the CDR3 reads TGCGCCAGCAGCTTGGGGGCCGGGACTAGAAAGACCCAGTACTTC.